This record covers a single TCR beta chain. This sample is drawn from a study of blood T cell repertoires in COVID-19. Study details: Researchers got acute and convalescent COVID-19 samples from the United States, Italy and Spain.

Clones were sequenced by immunoSEQ multiplex PCR, and TCRdb holds only the in-frame ones, with some missing. The sample carries approximately 260,000 clones, over 80% recorded once. Germline V lookup: CDR1 MNHEY, CDR2 SVGAGI. Trimming cost V 2 bases and J 9 bases; bases outside gene matches: 7. This CDR3 spans 15 amino acids. The chain couples TRBV6-5 to TRBJ2-1, with 10 bases aligning to TRBD2. Specimen: peripheral blood. This sequence was found in a woman aged 40 to 49 with acute or convalescent COVID-19. CDR3 in DNA: TGTGCCAGCAGTTACAGCGGGGGGGCCGGTGTTGAGCAGTTCTTC. Residues: CASSYSGGAGVEQFF.